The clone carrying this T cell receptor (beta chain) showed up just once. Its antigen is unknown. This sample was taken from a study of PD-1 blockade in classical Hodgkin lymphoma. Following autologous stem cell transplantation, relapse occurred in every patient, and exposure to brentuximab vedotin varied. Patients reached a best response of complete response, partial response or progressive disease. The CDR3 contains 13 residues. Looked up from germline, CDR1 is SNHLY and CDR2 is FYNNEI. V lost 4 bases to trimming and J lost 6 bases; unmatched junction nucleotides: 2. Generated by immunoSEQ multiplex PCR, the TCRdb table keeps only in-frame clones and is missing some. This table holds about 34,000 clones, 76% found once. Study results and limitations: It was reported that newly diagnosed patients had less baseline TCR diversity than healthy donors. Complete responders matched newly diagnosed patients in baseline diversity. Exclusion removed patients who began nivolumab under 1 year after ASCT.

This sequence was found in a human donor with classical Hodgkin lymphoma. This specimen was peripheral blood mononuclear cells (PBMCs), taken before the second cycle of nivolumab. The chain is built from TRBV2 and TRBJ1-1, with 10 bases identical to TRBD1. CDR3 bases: TGTGCCAGCAGTGGGGACAGGGGATCTGAAGCTTTCTTT. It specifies CASSGDRGSEAFF.